These T cell receptor beta chains were read from a single sample in a study of T cell changes during pregnancy in multiple sclerosis. Here immunoSEQ multiplex PCR was the method, and the copy in TCRdb shows in-frame clones only, minus some. Altogether over 35,000 clones are present, roughly 90% being singletons, with the ten largest covering less than 8.5%. The sample was CD8+ T cells from peripheral blood mononuclear cells, taken before pregnancy. All receptors derive from a female donor with multiple sclerosis, enrolled in a pregnancy study. The CDR3 runs from the conserved cysteine through the conserved F or W. The D gene is left open where the match is weak. Clone size is shown for a subset of rows, as once, few, many or a class of expanded clone.

clone size	V gene	J gene	D gene	CDR3 DNA	CDR3 protein
.	TRBV28	TRBJ1-5	TRBD1	TGTGCCAGCAGTTCCGGACAGGGGGCAAGGCAGCCCCAGCATTTT	CASSSGQGARQPQHF
.	TRBV30	TRBJ2-2	.	TGTGCCTGGAGTGGACGAGGGCTAGCGAACACCGGGGAGCTGTTTTTT	CAWSGRGLANTGELFF
.	TRBV19	TRBJ2-1	TRBD2	TGTGCCAGTAGTATCACGGGAGGGTCTTATGAGCAGTTCTTC	CASSITGGSYEQFF
once	TRBV13	TRBJ2-5	.	TGTGCCAGCAGCTTATTCCGGGAAGGTGAGACCCAGTACTTC	CASSLFREGETQYF
.	TRBV9	TRBJ2-7	.	TGTGCCAGCAGCGCCCCGGACGGACTGGAGCAGTACTTC	CASSAPDGLEQYF
.	TRBV28	TRBJ2-1	.	TGTGCCAGCAGTTTACCAGAGGGTGAGCAGTTCTTC	CASSLPEGEQFF
.	TRBV6-6	TRBJ1-2	.	TGTGCCAGCAGTTACTCGATAACAGGGCCCCATGGCTACACCTTC	CASSYSITGPHGYTF
.	TRBV6-1	TRBJ1-1	.	TGTGCCAGCAGTGAAGGTTCGGGTAACACTGAAGCTTTCTTT	CASSEGSGNTEAFF
.	TRBV2	TRBJ2-7	TRBD2	TGTGCCAGCACAAGCGGGAGTGCCGCCAAGGGCGACGAGCAGTACTTC	CASTSGSAAKGDEQYF
.	TRBV4-2	TRBJ2-1	TRBD2	TGTGCCAGCAGCCAAACCCTAGCGGGAGGGCCGACGTATGAGCAGTTCTTC	CASSQTLAGGPTYEQFF
.	TRBV7-3	TRBJ2-1	TRBD2	TGTGCCAGCAGCTTAGTAGCGGGAGGCGGGTACAATGAGCAGTTCTTC	CASSLVAGGGYNEQFF
.	TRBV5-1	TRBJ2-1	TRBD2	TGCGCCAGCAGCCCCAGATCTAGCGGGAGGACCAACAATGAGCAGTTCTTC	CASSPRSSGRTNNEQFF
.	TRBV25-1	TRBJ1-2	.	TGTGCCAGCACCGATGACAGGCTCCTTAACTATGGCTACACCTTC	CASTDDRLLNYGYTF
.	TRBV28	TRBJ2-5	.	TGTGCCAGCAGTTTCAGGGGCCAAGAGACCCAGTACTTC	CASSFRGQETQYF
.	TRBV9	TRBJ2-3	TRBD2	TGTGCCAGCAGCGTAGGGGAGCGGGACGCAGATACGCAGTATTTT	CASSVGERDADTQYF
once	TRBV27	TRBJ2-7	TRBD2	TGTGCCAGCAGTTTAGATAGCGGGAGGAATGAGTACTTC	CASSLDSGRNEYF
.	TRBV11-3	TRBJ2-3	.	TGTGCCAGCAGCTTAGGAGGTAGCCCTGGTACGCAGTATTTT	CASSLGGSPGTQYF
.	TRBV27	TRBJ1-3	.	TGTGCCAGCAGTGACTCGGGTGGAAACACCATATATTTT	CASSDSGGNTIYF
.	TRBV11-3	TRBJ2-1	.	TGTGCCAGCAGTGAAGATAGCGGTCCCTACAATGAGCAGTTCTTC	CASSEDSGPYNEQFF
.	TRBV18	TRBJ2-1	TRBD1	TGTGCCAGCTCACGACAGGGAGAGCCTTCCTACAATGAGCAGTTCTTC	CASSRQGEPSYNEQFF
.	TRBV7-8	TRBJ2-5	TRBD1	TGTGCCAGCAGCTTACCCCCGGGGACAGGCTTAATAGAGACCCAGTACTTC	CASSLPPGTGLIETQYF
.	TRBV27	TRBJ1-1	.	TGTGCCAGCAGTTTTGGGGCCATGAACACTGAAGCTTTCTTT	CASSFGAMNTEAFF
once	TRBV15	TRBJ1-3	.	TGTGCCACCAGCGCTACTTTTGACACCATATATTTT	CATSATFDTIYF
.	TRBV27	TRBJ2-7	TRBD1	TGTGCCAGCAGCCTCCGGGGACAGGGACACTACGAGCAGTACTTC	CASSLRGQGHYEQYF
.	TRBV28	TRBJ1-4	.	TGTGCCAGCAGTTTATGGGACAGACCAAGGGGTAATGAAAAACTGTTTTTT	CASSLWDRPRGNEKLFF
.	TRBV28	TRBJ2-7	TRBD1	TGTGCCAGCAGCCAGAGGACAGGGGACGAGCAGTACTTC	CASSQRTGDEQYF
.	TRBV4-2	TRBJ2-7	TRBD1	TGTGCCAGCAGCCCTGACAGGGATGGGGGCTACGAGCAGTACTTC	CASSPDRDGGYEQYF
.	TRBV4-1	TRBJ1-5	.	TGCGCCAGCAGCCAAGACTTCCCCAGTAGCAATCAGCCCCAGCATTTT	CASSQDFPSSNQPQHF
.	TRBV19	TRBJ2-1	TRBD2	TGTGCCAGTAGTGCCCTAGCGGACTCCTACAATGAGCAGTTCTTC	CASSALADSYNEQFF
.	TRBV28	TRBJ2-7	.	TGTGCCAGCAGTTTCGTGAGCACAACAGGCTCCTACGAGCAGTACTTC	CASSFVSTTGSYEQYF
.	TRBV7-2	TRBJ2-7	TRBD2	TGTGCCAGCAGCTCTCGACTAGCGGGAGCCGGATACGAGCAGTACTTC	CASSSRLAGAGYEQYF
.	TRBV5-1	TRBJ1-5	TRBD1	TGCGCCAGCAGCTGGGAGACAGGGCTTCAGCCCCAGCATTTT	CASSWETGLQPQHF
.	TRBV7-6	TRBJ2-1	TRBD2	TGTGCCAGCAGCCCTAACCTTCGGCTAGCGGGAGGGCCAAATGAGCAGTTCTTC	CASSPNLRLAGGPNEQFF
.	TRBV19	TRBJ1-1	.	TGTGCCAGTTACACAGGGAACACTGAAGCTTTCTTT	CASYTGNTEAFF
few	TRBV4-1	TRBJ1-4	TRBD1	TGCGCCAGCAGCCAAGAGGGACAGGGAAATGAAAAACTGTTTTTT	CASSQEGQGNEKLFF
.	TRBV6-5	TRBJ2-7	TRBD2	TGTGCCAGCAGTTACTCAAGTAGCGGGGCGGGGGTAGAGCAGTACTTC	CASSYSSSGAGVEQYF
.	TRBV28	TRBJ2-1	.	TGTGCCAGCAGTTTCGGTCGCGAGCAGTTCTTC	CASSFGREQFF
.	TRBV7-4	TRBJ2-3	.	TGTGCCAGCAGCTTAGTTTATCACTCGCGAATCACAGATACGCAGTATTTT	CASSLVYHSRITDTQYF
once	TRBV7-8	TRBJ2-3	TRBD2	TGTGCCAGCAGCTTAGAAGCGGGAGGGCCCGCAGATACGCAGTATTTT	CASSLEAGGPADTQYF
.	TRBV28	TRBJ2-1	TRBD2	TGTGCCAGCAGATCCGGACTAGCGGACTACAATGAGCAGTTCTTC	CASRSGLADYNEQFF
.	TRBV9	TRBJ2-5	TRBD2	TGTGCCAGCAGCGGTAGCGGGAGGGCTCAAGAGACCCAGTACTTC	CASSGSGRAQETQYF
.	TRBV7-6	TRBJ2-3	TRBD2	TGTGCCAGCAGCTTAGTTGAGGGACTAGGCGGAGGAGATACGCAGTATTTT	CASSLVEGLGGGDTQYF
.	TRBV15	TRBJ1-1	.	TGTGCCACCAGCAGACAGGGGTGGAACACTGAAGCTTTCTTT	CATSRQGWNTEAFF
.	TRBV27	TRBJ2-1	TRBD2	TGTGCCAGCAGTTTATCGGCTAGCGGGAGCTCCTACAATGAGCAGTTCTTC	CASSLSASGSSYNEQFF
.	TRBV6-6	TRBJ2-7	.	TGTGCCAGCAGCCCCTGGAGCTCCTACGAGCAGTACTTC	CASSPWSSYEQYF
.	TRBV10-3	TRBJ2-2	.	TGTGCCATCAGTGATTTGCGATCGAACACCGGGGAGCTGTTTTTT	CAISDLRSNTGELFF
.	TRBV5-6	TRBJ2-5	TRBD1	TGTGCCAGCAGCATCGGGACAGGATTACGAGAGACCCAGTACTTC	CASSIGTGLRETQYF
.	TRBV5-1	TRBJ2-5	.	TGCGCCAGCAGCACGGGACTGCTCGAGCAAGAGACCCAGTACTTC	CASSTGLLEQETQYF
.	TRBV5-4	TRBJ2-1	TRBD2	TGTGCCAGCAGCTCCTGGACTAGCGGCGAGCAGTTCTTC	CASSSWTSGEQFF
.	TRBV14	TRBJ1-1	TRBD1	TGTGCCAGCAGCCAATCCGGGACAGGGATTACTGAAGCTTTCTTT	CASSQSGTGITEAFF
.	TRBV19	TRBJ1-5	.	TGTGCCAGTAGTATAGGGGGCGAGCAGCCCCAGCATTTT	CASSIGGEQPQHF
.	TRBV2	TRBJ1-3	.	TGTGCCAGCCACCTGGGCGTCTCTGGAAACACCATATATTTT	CASHLGVSGNTIYF
.	TRBV19	TRBJ1-4	.	TGTGCCAGCAAAACAGGGACAACTAATGAAAAACTGTTTTTT	CASKTGTTNEKLFF
.	TRBV6-5	TRBJ2-7	TRBD2	TGTGCCAGCAGTTCCGTAGGACTAGCGGGGGACTACGAGCAGTACTTC	CASSSVGLAGDYEQYF
.	TRBV19	TRBJ2-2	.	TGTGCCAGTTCAATAGCGGTTAACACCGGGGAGCTGTTTTTT	CASSIAVNTGELFF
.	TRBV7-9	TRBJ1-2	TRBD1	TGTGCCAGCAGCCCTCTACAGGGGACTGGCTACACCTTC	CASSPLQGTGYTF
.	TRBV7-9	TRBJ1-3	TRBD1	TGTGCCAGCAGCCTGGGACAGGGAGAAGGTAGTGGAAACACCATATATTTT	CASSLGQGEGSGNTIYF